These 14 T cell receptor beta chains originate from one sample sequenced in a study of shared clonotypes between healthy human individuals (dated by TCRdb to the early 2020s). Receptor amplification or capture employed the immunoSEQ multiplex PCR assay. Sourced from immuneACCESS, this table was stored by TCRdb with only in-frame sequences that have V and J called. A share of the clones is absent; for the studies checked, an unresolved V gene accounts for under half, and the remainder has no known explanation. Present in this sample are 2 million or so clones, around 95% of which were seen just once. The biggest ten clones account for more than 0.1% of the sample. Input material: naive CD4+ T cells sorted from blood. According to the study, the label for this sample's cell subset or site signals: CD45RA+ positively selected. These receptors originate from a man aged 18-30 years in good health.

V gene TRBV5-3 combines with J gene TRBJ1-2, with D uncertain. TRBV5-3 counts as an open reading frame of uncertain function. This CDR3 comprises 13 residues. Trimming took 4 bases from V and 8 from J, leaving 15 bases between them. The CDR3 loop is CARSKPRQEGYTF. The DNA for the CDR3 is TGTGCCAGAAGCAAACCCCGCCAAGAGGGCTACACCTTC.

The gene calls are TRBV30 and TRBJ1-5, with a weak D call TRBD1 (6 bases). This CDR3 contains 14 residues. Germline loops: CDR1 GTSNPN, CDR2 SVGIG (reference sequence). V lost 0 bases and J lost 6, with 12 bases in between. The CDR3 coding sequence is TGTGCCTGGAGTGTACAGACAGGAGGTCAGCCCCAGCATTTT. This encodes CAWSVQTGGQPQHF.

The V call is TRBV4-1, the J call TRBJ1-5; 8 bases align to TRBD1. Trimming took 3 bases from V and 3 from J; bases not matched to a gene: 7. In germline, CDR1 is MGHRA, CDR2 YSYEKL. This CDR3 is built from 16 residues. CDR3 protein: CASSQPRQGNNQPQHF. As DNA, the CDR3 is TGCGCCAGCAGCCAGCCCAGACAGGGGAACAATCAGCCCCAGCATTTT.

This clone was observed once. The chain links TRBV10-3 to TRBJ2-3; D is undetermined. Trimming took 3 bases from V and 2 from J, leaving 15 bases between them. Germline V gives CDR1 ENHRY, CDR2 SYGVKD. CDR3 length: 16 residues. The CDR3 coding sequence is TGTGCCATCAGTGAAAATCCGACCCCCCCCACAGATACGCAGTATTTT. This translates into CAISENPTPPTDTQYF.

On this clone: This may be a read error, as it is one base from a much larger clone. The chain couples TRBV11-2 to TRBJ2-5; no firm D call. Looked up from germline, CDR1 is SGHAT and CDR2 is FQNNGV. V lost 5 bases and J 2 bases, leaving 3 bases between the germline ends. The CDR3 runs to 11 residues. The CDR3 nucleotides read TGTGCCAGCAGCGTTCAAGAGACCCAGTACTTC. Its translation: CASSVQETQYF.

J is TRBJ2-7 and V is TRBV15, with 7 bases fitting TRBD2. Looked up from germline, CDR1 is LNHNV and CDR2 is YYDKDF (reference sequence). The CDR3 has 13 residues. V shed 6 bases, J shed 2 bases, and the junction held 4 bases outside the gene matches. CDR3: CATRQAGPYEQYF. The CDR3 nucleotides are TGTGCCACCAGACAAGCGGGGCCCTACGAGCAGTACTTC.

The V and J genes are TRBV9 and TRBJ1-3; no reliable D call. The length of the CDR3 is 12 residues. Between the trimmed V and J ends, which lost 7 bases and 4 bases, there was a span of 9 bases. Germline CDR1 and CDR2: SGDLS and YYNGEE. The CDR3 reads CASAGGGNTIYF. CDR3 DNA sequence: TGTGCCAGCGCTGGTGGCGGAAACACCATATATTTT.

The chain couples TRBV5-1 to TRBJ2-7; a weak D match, TRBD1 (6 bases). Trimming left V 4 bases short and J 6 bases short, with 14 bases between. The germline gives CDR1 SGHRS, CDR2 YFSETQ. The CDR3 consists of 13 residues. The DNA for the CDR3 is TGCGCCAGCAGCCCACAAACAGGGTTCGAGCAGTACTTC. Its translation: CASSPQTGFEQYF.

This chain connects TRBV14 to TRBJ1-2; TRBD1 matches 8 bases. From germline, CDR1 is SGHDN and CDR2 FVKESK. This CDR3 region has 19 residues. The V segment lost 1 base and the J segment 7 bases; nucleotides outside the gene matches: 20. CDR3 DNA sequence: TGTGCCAGCAGCCAAGGAAATTCGGCAGGGGGCCTGTGGATGGGTGGCTACACCTTC. Residues: CASSQGNSAGGLWMGGYTF.

The rearrangement links TRBV10-3 to TRBJ2-3; D might be TRBD1 (6 bases). Germline lookup yields CDR1 ENHRY and CDR2 SYGVKD. Trimming removed 4 bases at V and 4 bases at J, with 15 bases between. This CDR3 is built from 15 residues. CDR3 sequence: CAISVQGRVADTQYF. The CDR3 DNA sequence: TGTGCCATCAGTGTCCAGGGGCGCGTCGCAGATACGCAGTATTTT.

The chain combines TRBV18 with TRBJ2-1, with a weak D call TRBD2 (5 bases). CDR3 length equals 18 residues. V was shortened by 4 bases and J by 5 bases, with 24 bases between the two germline ends. CDR1 is KGHSH, CDR2 LQKENI, per germline. The CDR3 DNA reads as TGTGCCAGCTCACAGGTTCGTGGAGGAGCGTCCACCCACAATGAGCAGTTCTTC. The encoded protein is CASSQVRGGASTHNEQFF.

The chain couples TRBV4-3 to TRBJ2-2; TRBD1 might be the D (5 bases). Germline V gene lookup returns CDR1 LGHNA and CDR2 YSLEER. The CDR3 contains 15 residues. The V end was cut by 4 bases, the J end by 0 bases, with 9 bases between. Here the CDR3 DNA reads TGCGCCAGCAGCCTTTCGACAGCGAACACCGGGGAGCTGTTTTTT. Amino acids: CASSLSTANTGELFF.

V usage is TRBV29-1 and J usage is TRBJ1-2, with D possibly TRBD1 on 6 matching bases. The CDR3 contains 13 residues. Looked up from germline, CDR1 is SQVTM and CDR2 is ANQGSEA. Trimming shortened V by 7 bases and J by 5 bases, and 17 bases separated the two germline ends. Written as DNA, the CDR3 is TGCAGCGCCCTTATGACAGGAGCTTATGGCTACACCTTC. It is translated as CSALMTGAYGYTF.

V usage is TRBV30 and J usage is TRBJ2-1; D gene unclear. V dropped 2 bases and J dropped 5 bases, with 7 bases sitting between them. Germline CDR1 and CDR2: GTSNPN and SVGIG (reference sequence). The CDR3 length is 12 residues. CDR3 bases: TGTGCCTGGAGTTACTTTAACAATGAGCAGTTCTTC. This translates into CAWSYFNNEQFF.